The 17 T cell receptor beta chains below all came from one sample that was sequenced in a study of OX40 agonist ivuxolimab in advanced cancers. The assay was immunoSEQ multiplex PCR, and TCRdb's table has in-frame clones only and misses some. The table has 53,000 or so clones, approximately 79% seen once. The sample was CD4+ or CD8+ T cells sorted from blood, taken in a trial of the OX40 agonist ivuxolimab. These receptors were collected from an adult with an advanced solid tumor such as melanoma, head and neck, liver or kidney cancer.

The CDR3 region is CASSSPRQGANYGYTF. CDR3 coding DNA: TGTGCCAGCAGTTCCCCTCGACAGGGGGCAAACTATGGCTACACCTTC. This chain links TRBV27 with TRBJ1-2; 10 nucleotides match TRBD1. V trimming: 4 bases; J trimming: 2 bases; junction bases outside the gene matches: 7. The CDR3 covers 16 residues. Germline loops: CDR1 MNHEY, CDR2 SMNVEV (reference sequence).

The CDR3 protein is CATSRGRGAGYGYTF. For the CDR3, the DNA is TGTGCCACCAGCAGAGGGCGGGGGGCCGGCTATGGCTACACCTTC. The V gene is TRBV15, the J gene TRBJ1-2; tentative D call: TRBD1 (6 bases). Germline CDR1 is LNHNV and CDR2 is YYDKDF (reference sequence). CDR3 length: 15 residues. Trimming shortened V by 1 base and J by 4 bases, and 13 bases separated the two germline ends.

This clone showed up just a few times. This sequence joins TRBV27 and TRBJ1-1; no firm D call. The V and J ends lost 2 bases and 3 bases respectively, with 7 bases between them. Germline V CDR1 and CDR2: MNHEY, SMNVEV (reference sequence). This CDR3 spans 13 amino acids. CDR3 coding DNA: TGTGCCAGCAGTTTAGTAGCGGACACTGAAGCTTTCTTT. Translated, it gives CASSLVADTEAFF.

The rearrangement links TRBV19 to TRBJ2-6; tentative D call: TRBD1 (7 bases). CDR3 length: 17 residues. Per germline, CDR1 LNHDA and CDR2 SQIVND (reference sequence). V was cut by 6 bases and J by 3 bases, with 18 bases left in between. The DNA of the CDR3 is TGTGCCAGTAGCTCCTCGGCAGGGGGGTTTGGGGCCAACGTCCTGACTTTC. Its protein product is CASSSSAGGFGANVLTF.

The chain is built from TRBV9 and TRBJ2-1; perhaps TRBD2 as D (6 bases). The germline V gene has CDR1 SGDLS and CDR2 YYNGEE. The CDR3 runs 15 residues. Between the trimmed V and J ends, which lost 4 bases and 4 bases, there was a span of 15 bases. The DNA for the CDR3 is TGTGCCAGCAGCCTTCGGAGCGGGTCGTACAATGAGCAGTTCTTC. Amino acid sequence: CASSLRSGSYNEQFF. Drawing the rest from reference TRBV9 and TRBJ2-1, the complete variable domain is DSGVTQTPKHLITATGQRVTLRCSPRSGDLSVYWYQQSLDQGLQFLIQYYNGEERAKGNILERFSAQQFPDLHSELNLSSLELGDSALYFCASSLRSGSYNEQFFGPGTRLTVL.

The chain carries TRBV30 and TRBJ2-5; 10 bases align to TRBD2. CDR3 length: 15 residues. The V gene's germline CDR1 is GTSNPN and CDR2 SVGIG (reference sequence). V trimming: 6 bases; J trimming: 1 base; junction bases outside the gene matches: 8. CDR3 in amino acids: CACFGAGGPQETQYF. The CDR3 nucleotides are TGTGCCTGTTTTGGAGCGGGAGGGCCCCAAGAGACCCAGTACTTC. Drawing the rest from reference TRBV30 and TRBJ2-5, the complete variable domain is SQTIHQWPATLVQPVGSPLSLECTVEGTSNPNLYWYRQAAGRGLQLLFYSVGIGQISSEVPQNLSASRPQDRQFILSSKKLLLSDSGFYLCACFGAGGPQETQYFGPGTRLLVL.

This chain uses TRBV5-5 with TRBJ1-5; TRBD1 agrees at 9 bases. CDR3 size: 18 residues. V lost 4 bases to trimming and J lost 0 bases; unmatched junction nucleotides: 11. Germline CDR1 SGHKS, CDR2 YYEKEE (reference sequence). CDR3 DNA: TGTGCCAGCAGCCCACAGGGGGCCACGACGTATAGCAATCAGCCCCAGCATTTT. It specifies CASSPQGATTYSNQPQHF. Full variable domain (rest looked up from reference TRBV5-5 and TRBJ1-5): DAGVTQSPTHLIKTRGQQVTLRCSPISGHKSVSWYQQVLGQGPQFIFQYYEKEERGRGNFPDRFSARQFPNYSSELNVNALLLGDSALYLCASSPQGATTYSNQPQHFGDGTRLSIL.

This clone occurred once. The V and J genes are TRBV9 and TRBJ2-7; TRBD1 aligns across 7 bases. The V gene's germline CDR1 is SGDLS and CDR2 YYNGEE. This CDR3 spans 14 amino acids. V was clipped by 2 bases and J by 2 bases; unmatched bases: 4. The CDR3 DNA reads TGTGCCAGCAGCGTTGAGACAGGGACCTACGAGCAGTACTTC. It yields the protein CASSVETGTYEQYF.

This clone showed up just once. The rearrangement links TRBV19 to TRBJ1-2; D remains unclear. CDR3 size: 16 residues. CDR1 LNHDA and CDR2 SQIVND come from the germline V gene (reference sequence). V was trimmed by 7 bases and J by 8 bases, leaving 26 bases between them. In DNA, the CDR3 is TGTGCCAGTACCATGGGGTTTTTCTCTCCTTCTGCGGGCTACACCTTC. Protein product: CASTMGFFSPSAGYTF.

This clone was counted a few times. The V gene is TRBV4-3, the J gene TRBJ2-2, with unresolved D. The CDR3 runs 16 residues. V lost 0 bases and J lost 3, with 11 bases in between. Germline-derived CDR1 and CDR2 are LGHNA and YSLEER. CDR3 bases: TGCGCCAGCAGCCAAGATCTTGGGCAGGACACCGGGGAGCTGTTTTTT. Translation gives CASSQDLGQDTGELFF.

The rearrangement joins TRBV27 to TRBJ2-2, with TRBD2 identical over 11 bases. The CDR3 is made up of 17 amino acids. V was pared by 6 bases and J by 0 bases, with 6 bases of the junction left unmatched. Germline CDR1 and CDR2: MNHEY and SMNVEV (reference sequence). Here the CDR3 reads CASRTGLAGTNTGELFF. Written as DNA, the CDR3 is TGTGCCAGCAGGACTGGACTAGCGGGCACGAACACCGGGGAGCTGTTTTTT.

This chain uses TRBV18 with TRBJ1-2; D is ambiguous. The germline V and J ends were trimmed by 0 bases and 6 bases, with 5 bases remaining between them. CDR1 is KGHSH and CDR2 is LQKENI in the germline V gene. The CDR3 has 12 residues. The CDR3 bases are TGTGCCAGCTCACCACCTGGGGATGGCTACACCTTC. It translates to CASSPPGDGYTF.

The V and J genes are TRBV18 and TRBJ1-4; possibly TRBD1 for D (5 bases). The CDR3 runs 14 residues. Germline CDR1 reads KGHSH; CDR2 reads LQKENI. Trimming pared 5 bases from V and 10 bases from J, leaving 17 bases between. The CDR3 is CASSARNNGGKLFF. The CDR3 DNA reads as TGTGCCAGCTCAGCTAGGAATAACGGGGGAAAACTGTTTTTT. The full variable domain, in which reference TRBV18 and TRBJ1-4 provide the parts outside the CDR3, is NAGVMQNPRHLVRRRGQEARLRCSPMKGHSHVYWYRQLPEEGLKFMVYLQKENIIDESGMPKERFSAEFPKEGPSILRIQQVVRGDSAAYFCASSARNNGGKLFFGSGTQLSVL.

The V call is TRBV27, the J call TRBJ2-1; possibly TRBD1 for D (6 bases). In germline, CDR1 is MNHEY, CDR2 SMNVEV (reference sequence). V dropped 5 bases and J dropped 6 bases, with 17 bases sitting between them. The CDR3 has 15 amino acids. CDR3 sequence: CASSPRALGGNEQFF. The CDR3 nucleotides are TGTGCCAGCAGTCCGAGGGCCTTAGGGGGCAATGAGCAGTTCTTC.

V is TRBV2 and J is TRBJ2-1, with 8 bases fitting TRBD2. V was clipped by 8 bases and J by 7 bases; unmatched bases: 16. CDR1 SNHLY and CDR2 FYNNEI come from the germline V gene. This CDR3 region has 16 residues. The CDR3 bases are TGTGCCAGCCATGAAGGACCGGGAGGGCCTAGAAATGAGCAGTTCTTC. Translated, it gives CASHEGPGGPRNEQFF.

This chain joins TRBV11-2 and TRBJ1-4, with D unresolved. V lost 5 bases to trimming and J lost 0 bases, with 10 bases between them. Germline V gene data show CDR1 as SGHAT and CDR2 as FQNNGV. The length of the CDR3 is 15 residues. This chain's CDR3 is CASSPRLATNEKLFF. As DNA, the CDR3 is TGTGCCAGCAGCCCGCGGCTTGCAACTAATGAAAAACTGTTTTTT. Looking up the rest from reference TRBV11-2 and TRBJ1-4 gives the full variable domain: EAGVAQSPRYKIIEKRQSVAFWCNPISGHATLYWYQQILGQGPKLLIQFQNNGVVDDSQLPKDRFSAERLKGVDSTLKIQPAKLEDSAVYLCASSPRLATNEKLFFGSGTQLSVL.

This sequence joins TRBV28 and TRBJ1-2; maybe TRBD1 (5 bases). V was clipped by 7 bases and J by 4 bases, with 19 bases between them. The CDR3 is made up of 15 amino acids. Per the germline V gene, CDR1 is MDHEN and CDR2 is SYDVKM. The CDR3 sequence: CASTWGNRELYGYTF. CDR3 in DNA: TGTGCCAGCACCTGGGGGAACCGCGAACTCTATGGCTACACCTTC.